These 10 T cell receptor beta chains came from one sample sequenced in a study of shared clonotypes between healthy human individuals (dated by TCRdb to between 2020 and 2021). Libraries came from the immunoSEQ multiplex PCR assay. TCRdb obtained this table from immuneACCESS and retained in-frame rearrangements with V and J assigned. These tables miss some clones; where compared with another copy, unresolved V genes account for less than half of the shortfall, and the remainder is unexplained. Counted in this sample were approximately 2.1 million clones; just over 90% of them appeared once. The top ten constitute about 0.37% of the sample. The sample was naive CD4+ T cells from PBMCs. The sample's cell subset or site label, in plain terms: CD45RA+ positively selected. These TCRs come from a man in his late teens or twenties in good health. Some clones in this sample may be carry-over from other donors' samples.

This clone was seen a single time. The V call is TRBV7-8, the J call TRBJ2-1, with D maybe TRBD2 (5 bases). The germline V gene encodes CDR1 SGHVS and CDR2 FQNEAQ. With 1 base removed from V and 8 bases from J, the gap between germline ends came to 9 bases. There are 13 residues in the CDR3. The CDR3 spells CASSLGTFDEQFF. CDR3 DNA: TGTGCCAGCAGCTTAGGGACTTTCGATGAGCAGTTCTTC.

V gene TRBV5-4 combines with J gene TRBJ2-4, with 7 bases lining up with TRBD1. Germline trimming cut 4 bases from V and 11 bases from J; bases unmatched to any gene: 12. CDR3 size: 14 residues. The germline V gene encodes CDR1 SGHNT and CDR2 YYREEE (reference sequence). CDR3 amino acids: CASSRVGQQAVQYF. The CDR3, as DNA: TGTGCCAGCAGCCGTGTGGGACAGCAAGCCGTTCAGTACTTC.

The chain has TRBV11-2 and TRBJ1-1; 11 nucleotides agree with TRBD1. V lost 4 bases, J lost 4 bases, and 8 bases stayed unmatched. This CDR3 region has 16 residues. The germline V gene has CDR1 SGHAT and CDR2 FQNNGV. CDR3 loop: CASSSSADRGRTEAFF. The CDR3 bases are TGTGCCAGCAGCTCCTCGGCGGACAGGGGGCGCACTGAAGCTTTCTTT.

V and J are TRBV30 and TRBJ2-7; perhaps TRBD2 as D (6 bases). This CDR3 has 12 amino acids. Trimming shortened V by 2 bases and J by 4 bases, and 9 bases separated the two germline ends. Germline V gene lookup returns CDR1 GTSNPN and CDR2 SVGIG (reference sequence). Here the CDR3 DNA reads TGTGCCTGGAGTAAGGGGAGGTACGAGCAGTACTTC. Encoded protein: CAWSKGRYEQYF.

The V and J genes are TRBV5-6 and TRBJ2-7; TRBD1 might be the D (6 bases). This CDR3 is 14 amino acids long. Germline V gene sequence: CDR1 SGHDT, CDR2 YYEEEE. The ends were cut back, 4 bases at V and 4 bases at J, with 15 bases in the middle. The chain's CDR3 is CASSPIAGEYEQYF. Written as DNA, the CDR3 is TGTGCCAGCAGCCCCATCGCAGGGGAATACGAGCAGTACTTC.

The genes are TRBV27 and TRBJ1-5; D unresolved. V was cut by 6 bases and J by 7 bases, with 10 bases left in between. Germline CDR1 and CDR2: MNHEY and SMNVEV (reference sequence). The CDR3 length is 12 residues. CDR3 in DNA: TGTGCCAGCAGCGCTATGCCACAGCCCCAGCATTTT. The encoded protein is CASSAMPQPQHF.

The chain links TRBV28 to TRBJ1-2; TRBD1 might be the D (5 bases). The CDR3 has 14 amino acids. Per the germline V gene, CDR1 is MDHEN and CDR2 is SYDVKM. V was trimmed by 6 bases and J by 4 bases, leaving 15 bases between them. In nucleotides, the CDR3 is TGTGCCAGCAGGGACGGGACCGAATTCTATGGCTACACCTTC. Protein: CASRDGTEFYGYTF.

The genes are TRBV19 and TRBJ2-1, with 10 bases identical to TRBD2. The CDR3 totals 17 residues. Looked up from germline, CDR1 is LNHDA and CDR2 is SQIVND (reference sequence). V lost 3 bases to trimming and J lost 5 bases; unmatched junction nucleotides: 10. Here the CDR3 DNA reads TGTGCCAGTAGTATGAAAAGTAGACTAGCGGGTGACAATGAGCAGTTCTTC. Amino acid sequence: CASSMKSRLAGDNEQFF.

CDR3 nucleotide sequence: TGCGCCAGCAGCAAAACAGGGGGATTGAACACTGAAGCTTTCTTT. Its protein is CASSKTGGLNTEAFF. The chain joins TRBV5-1 to TRBJ1-1, with TRBD1 matching 8 bases. Trimming cost V 4 bases and J 0 bases; bases outside gene matches: 5. CDR3 length: 15 residues. CDR1 is SGHRS, CDR2 YFSETQ, per germline. Supplemented by reference TRBV5-1 and TRBJ1-1, the full variable domain reads KAGVTQTPRYLIKTRGQQVTLSCSPISGHRSVSWYQQTPGQGLQFLFEYFSETQRNKGNFPGRFSGRQFSNSRSEMNVSTLELGDSALYLCASSKTGGLNTEAFFGQGTRLTVV.

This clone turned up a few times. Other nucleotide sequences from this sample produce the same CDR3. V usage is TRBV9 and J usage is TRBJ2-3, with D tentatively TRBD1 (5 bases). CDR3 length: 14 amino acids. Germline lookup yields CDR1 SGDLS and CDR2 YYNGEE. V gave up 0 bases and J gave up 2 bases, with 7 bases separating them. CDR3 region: CASSVARVTDTQYF. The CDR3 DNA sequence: TGTGCCAGCAGCGTAGCCAGGGTCACAGATACGCAGTATTTT.